These T cell receptor beta chains were read from a single sample in a study of blood T cell repertoires in COVID-19. Profiled with immunoSEQ multiplex PCR; TCRdb holds only in-frame clones, not every one. The sample has about 55,000 clones; around 85% are singletons. Sequencing was done on a sample of peripheral blood. The receptors stem from a human donor in a cohort sampled during active COVID-19. Each CDR3 is given without its conserved first and last residue. Rows give clone size only sometimes, using once, few, many, or a class for an expanded clone.

V gene: TRBV7-9; J gene: TRBJ1-2; clone size: NA; CDR3 protein: ASSLVSYGYT
V gene: TRBV19; J gene: TRBJ1-1; clone size: few; CDR3 protein: ASSITGTRGTEAF
V gene: TRBV7-9; J gene: TRBJ1-2; clone size: once; CDR3 protein: ASSFSPGVGDYGYT
V gene: TRBV27; J gene: TRBJ2-1; clone size: NA; CDR3 protein: ASRLQVGEYEQF
V gene: TRBV9; J gene: TRBJ2-2; clone size: NA; CDR3 protein: ASSRYLSSADTGELF
V gene: TRBV6-5; J gene: TRBJ1-3; clone size: NA; CDR3 protein: ASSYQSLASGNTIY
V gene: TRBV3-1/TRBV3-2; J gene: TRBJ1-1; clone size: NA; CDR3 protein: ASSQVMNTEAF
V gene: TRBV28; J gene: TRBJ2-6; clone size: NA; CDR3 protein: ASSLVQGAVSGANVLT
V gene: TRBV19; J gene: TRBJ1-1; clone size: NA; CDR3 protein: ASSKIDSLNTEAF
V gene: TRBV27; J gene: TRBJ2-7; clone size: NA; CDR3 protein: ASSPGGDRNYEQY
V gene: TRBV12-3/TRBV12-4; J gene: TRBJ1-1; clone size: NA; CDR3 protein: ASSLYRNTEAF
V gene: TRBV24-1; J gene: TRBJ2-1; clone size: once; CDR3 protein: ATSDLTSQRMNEQF
V gene: TRBV9; J gene: TRBJ2-1; clone size: NA; CDR3 protein: ASSELAVSYNEQF
V gene: TRBV18; J gene: TRBJ2-2; clone size: NA; CDR3 protein: ASSPRTGVSTGELF
V gene: TRBV2; J gene: TRBJ2-7; clone size: NA; CDR3 protein: ASHSEGWQY
V gene: TRBV19; J gene: TRBJ1-2; clone size: NA; CDR3 protein: AIPRGNGGIDGYT
V gene: TRBV20-1; J gene: TRBJ1-2; clone size: once; CDR3 protein: SASSDGVYGYT
V gene: TRBV9; J gene: TRBJ1-1; clone size: NA; CDR3 protein: ASSVAGNTEAF
V gene: TRBV5-1; J gene: TRBJ2-5; clone size: NA; CDR3 protein: ASSLAGGLQETQY
V gene: TRBV15; J gene: TRBJ1-6; clone size: NA; CDR3 protein: ATSARGQHYNSPLH
V gene: TRBV30; J gene: TRBJ1-2; clone size: NA; CDR3 protein: AWSRQGQHYGYT
V gene: TRBV15; J gene: TRBJ1-5; clone size: NA; CDR3 protein: ATSGLQGTARH
V gene: TRBV4-1; J gene: TRBJ1-5; clone size: many; CDR3 protein: ASSHKIPVGNQPQH
V gene: TRBV4-2; J gene: TRBJ2-5; clone size: NA; CDR3 protein: ASSQDGSQETQY
V gene: TRBV20-1; J gene: TRBJ2-3; clone size: NA; CDR3 protein: SAQRAKAQY
V gene: TRBV7-2; J gene: TRBJ1-1; clone size: NA; CDR3 protein: ASSFQGTGTEAF
V gene: TRBV4-2; J gene: TRBJ1-5; clone size: NA; CDR3 protein: ASSQEEQGVQPQH
V gene: TRBV11-2; J gene: TRBJ2-7; clone size: NA; CDR3 protein: ASSAPGGYEQY
V gene: TRBV24-1; J gene: TRBJ2-1; clone size: NA; CDR3 protein: ATEASGSGVDEQF
V gene: TRBV28; J gene: TRBJ1-5; clone size: NA; CDR3 protein: ASNWANDQPQH
V gene: TRBV6-6; J gene: TRBJ2-5; clone size: NA; CDR3 protein: ASSYEGLGETQY
V gene: TRBV10-3; J gene: TRBJ2-2; clone size: NA; CDR3 protein: AISAGDRNTGELF
V gene: TRBV7-2; J gene: TRBJ1-5; clone size: NA; CDR3 protein: ASSLAPGAGQPQH
V gene: TRBV4-1; J gene: TRBJ2-7; clone size: NA; CDR3 protein: ASSQVGTGAPEQY
V gene: TRBV6-5; J gene: TRBJ2-7; clone size: NA; CDR3 protein: ASSFPPTYEQY
V gene: TRBV4-2; J gene: TRBJ1-3; clone size: NA; CDR3 protein: ASSQDERTEGDTIY
V gene: TRBV7-3; J gene: TRBJ2-7; clone size: NA; CDR3 protein: ASSADRGGEQY
V gene: TRBV7-3; J gene: TRBJ1-5; clone size: NA; CDR3 protein: ASSREGQPQH
V gene: TRBV6-6; J gene: TRBJ1-5; clone size: few; CDR3 protein: ASNGGDSNQPQH
V gene: TRBV5-1; J gene: TRBJ2-2; clone size: NA; CDR3 protein: ASSPPGTGELF
V gene: TRBV18; J gene: TRBJ1-1; clone size: NA; CDR3 protein: ASSPSQGVNTEAF
V gene: TRBV7-9; J gene: TRBJ2-1; clone size: NA; CDR3 protein: ASSLAGANNEQF
V gene: TRBV7-2; J gene: TRBJ2-7; clone size: NA; CDR3 protein: ASSWRLAGAYEQY
V gene: TRBV2; J gene: TRBJ1-1; clone size: NA; CDR3 protein: ASRPTGNTEAF
V gene: TRBV6-5; J gene: TRBJ1-4; clone size: NA; CDR3 protein: ASSYLRGAVEKLF
V gene: TRBV5-1; J gene: TRBJ2-1; clone size: NA; CDR3 protein: ASSLAGTENEQF
V gene: TRBV5-5; J gene: TRBJ1-2; clone size: NA; CDR3 protein: ASSLGLQGGHGYT
V gene: TRBV19; J gene: TRBJ1-5; clone size: NA; CDR3 protein: ASSIRGFNQPQH
V gene: TRBV3-1/TRBV3-2; J gene: TRBJ2-7; clone size: NA; CDR3 protein: ASSQLAGTYEQY
V gene: TRBV20-1; J gene: TRBJ2-5; clone size: NA; CDR3 protein: SALGETQY
V gene: TRBV6-5; J gene: TRBJ2-2; clone size: NA; CDR3 protein: ASTLDSRAGELF